Following are 20 T cell receptor beta chains from one sample sequenced in a study of regulatory T cells in long-lasting Graves disease (dated by TCRdb to the early 2020s). Library preparation was by multiplex PCR. Sequencing relied on an Illumina HiSeq 4000. TCR beta libraries were built with iRepertoire HTBI primers and Arm-PCR amplification of CDR3 regions. TCRdb reprocessing: public reads trimmed at Q25 with fastp, clones called with MiXCR, in-frame beta chains kept. Every entry covers one CDR3 protein and lists the most common genes and DNA from its rows. This sample holds hundreds of thousands of distinct CDR3 sequences; 15% to 20% were observed only once. The ten largest clones capture 25% to 30% of the sample. The intended sense of this specimen's time point label: newly diagnosed GD, antithyroid drugs for less than 3 months. RNA was extracted from PBMCs in TRIzol for both TCR sequencing and RNA sequencing.

The data were also submitted as part of a second study, on T cells in Graves' hyperthyroidism and ophthalmopathy.

The specimen comprised peripheral blood mononuclear cells (PBMCs), sampled at new diagnosis, from a patient treated with antithyroid drugs. These TCRs come from a man aged 35-49 years with Graves disease. Donor details come from another sample of the same person, matched by shared clones.

This clonotype was detected once. A much bigger clone sits one base away, suggesting this may be a read error. DNA of the CDR3: TGTGCCAGCAGTTTGGTGGGACAGTTTAGGGAAAAACTGTCTTTT. Protein: CASSLVGQFREKLSF. The chain carries TRBV28 and TRBJ1-4; 7 bases fit TRBD1. The CDR3 is 15 amino acids. From germline, CDR1 is MDHEN and CDR2 SYDVKM.

At least ten counts were recorded for this clonotype. The rearrangement joins TRBV20-1 to TRBJ1-5; maybe TRBD1 (6 bases). Trimming cost V 0 bases and J 1 base, with 13 bases left between them. Per germline, CDR1 DFQATT and CDR2 SNEGSKA (reference sequence). There are 16 residues in the CDR3. CDR3 amino acids: CSARESGGTSNQPQHF. In nucleotides, the CDR3 is TGCAGTGCTAGAGAGTCGGGGGGCACCAGCAATCAGCCCCAGCATTTT.

Comment on this clonotype: The CDR3 ends on some other residue instead of the conserved phenylalanine or tryptophan, so this is likely a read error. The V and J genes are TRBV12-5 and TRBJ2-7, with TRBD1 as a possible D gene (5 bases). With the DNA end fitting TRBJ2-1 better, the J assignment may be wrong. The CDR3 has 14 residues. The V gene's germline CDR1 is LGHNT and CDR2 FRNRAP. CDR3 DNA sequence: TGTGCTAGTAGCCTTGGGGCGCCCTACAATGAGCAGTTCTCC. Encoded protein: CASSLGAPYNEQFS.

The genes are TRBV2 and TRBJ1-2; D is ambiguous. The CDR3 sequence is 10 residues long. The germline V gene encodes CDR1 SNHLY and CDR2 FYNNEI. Trimming cost V 7 bases and J 8 bases, with 8 bases left between them. The CDR3 loop reads CASKAVGYTF. CDR3 nucleotides: TGTGCCAGCAAAGCAGTAGGCTACACCTTC.

This clonotype came up a few times. V is TRBV29-1 and J is TRBJ2-7; no firm D call. Trimming took 2 bases from V and 4 from J, leaving 12 bases between them. Looked up from germline, CDR1 is SQVTM and CDR2 is ANQGSEA. The CDR3 consists of 13 residues. The DNA of the CDR3 is TGCAGCGTTGAATGGAGACTTCGGTACGAGCAGTACTTC. It translates to CSVEWRLRYEQYF.

This clonotype came up once. This chain links TRBV12-3 or TRBV12-4 with TRBJ2-1, with TRBD2 identical over 16 bases. CDR3 length: 18 residues. Trimming took 0 bases from V and 9 from J; bases not matched to a gene: 8. CDR3 residues: CASSLALRGLAGGPEQFF. The CDR3, as DNA: TGTGCCAGCAGTTTAGCGCTAAGGGGACTAGCGGGGGGGCCTGAGCAGTTCTTC.

This clonotype was detected a few times. The V call is TRBV4-1, the J call TRBJ2-2; 8 bases agree with TRBD1. Germline loops: CDR1 MGHRA, CDR2 YSYEKL. The CDR3 runs to 14 residues. V gave up 2 bases and J gave up 6 bases; unmatched junction bases: 2. CDR3 amino acids: CASSQRQGPGELFF. For the CDR3, the DNA is TGCGCCAGCAGCCAAAGACAGGGGCCCGGGGAGCTGTTTTTT.

This clonotype came up a few times. V usage is TRBV5-6 and J usage is TRBJ1-5; D not certain. Germline V gene data show CDR1 as SGHDT and CDR2 as YYEEEE. V gave up 0 bases and J gave up 5 bases, with 6 bases separating them. This CDR3 contains 13 residues. CDR3 region: CASSLERHQPQHF. The DNA of the CDR3 is TGTGCCAGCAGCTTGGAGCGGCATCAGCCCCAGCATTTT.

The chain recombines TRBV6-1 with TRBJ1-6; unclear D gene. The CDR3 has 15 residues. Germline-derived CDR1 and CDR2 are MNHNS and SASEGT. Trimming removed 1 base from V and 3 bases from J, with 7 bases in between. CDR3 sequence reads: CASSEVGVYNSPLHF. Here the CDR3 DNA reads TGTGCCAGCAGTGAAGTGGGAGTCTATAATTCACCCCTCCACTTT.

The chain combines TRBV4-2 with TRBJ1-5, with D hard to call. The CDR3 length is 16 residues. The V gene lost 1 base and the J gene lost 5 bases, with 15 bases spanning the gap. Germline assignment: CDR1 LGHNA and CDR2 YNFKEQ. The CDR3 is CASSQAQTEGYQPQHF. As DNA, the CDR3 is TGTGCCAGCAGCCAAGCTCAAACAGAGGGCTATCAGCCCCAGCATTTT.

This clonotype was found many times. The chain carries TRBV6-1 and TRBJ1-1; D remains ambiguous. The CDR3 runs to 14 residues. V dropped 6 bases and J dropped 0 bases, with 11 bases sitting between them. Germline V lookup: CDR1 MNHNS, CDR2 SASEGT. The CDR3 spells CASRYMSMNTEAFF. The DNA for the CDR3 is TGTGCCAGCAGATATATGAGCATGAACACTGAAGCTTTCTTT.

This clonotype was counted at least ten times. The chain combines TRBV20-1 with TRBJ1-5; no reliable D call. This CDR3 region has 13 residues. V gave up 7 bases and J gave up 1 base, with 11 bases separating them. Germline CDR1 DFQATT, CDR2 SNEGSKA (reference sequence). The CDR3 DNA sequence: TGCAGTGGGATAGGGAGGAGCAATCAGCCCCAGCATTTT. Its protein product is CSGIGRSNQPQHF.

The rearrangement uses TRBV5-1 and TRBJ2-3, with a weak D call TRBD1 (5 bases). Trimming pared 4 bases from V and 5 bases from J, leaving 17 bases between. Germline V gene sequence: CDR1 SGHRS, CDR2 YFSETQ. The CDR3 extends over 15 amino acids. CDR3 DNA sequence: TGCGCCAGCAGCCTGCCGGCACAGGCTGGAGATACGCAGTATTTT. Encoded protein: CASSLPAQAGDTQYF.

This clonotype has a handful of counts. CDR3 DNA: TGTGCCAGCAGCTTAAAGGCCCAGTGGGCCAATTCACCCCTCCACTTT. Translating gives CASSLKAQWANSPLHF. This chain links TRBV7-2 with TRBJ1-6, with D uncertain. Germline V gene lookup returns CDR1 SGHTA and CDR2 FQGNSA. This CDR3 region has 16 residues. Deletions cut 2 bases from V and 7 bases from J, with 15 bases between.

The V call is TRBV3-1, the J call TRBJ1-2; D call uncertain. Germline V gene sequence: CDR1 LGHDT, CDR2 YNNKEL (reference sequence). This CDR3 contains 15 residues. The germline V and J ends were trimmed by 4 bases and 4 bases, with 16 bases remaining between them. For the CDR3, the DNA is TGTGCCAGCAGCCTAGACGTAATTAGTAGCTATGGCTACACCTTC. This codes for CASSLDVISSYGYTF.

This clonotype was observed at least ten times. This chain links TRBV28 with TRBJ2-3, with a tentative D call TRBD2 (5 bases). The germline gives CDR1 MDHEN, CDR2 SYDVKM. Trimming stripped 2 bases from V and 2 bases from J, with 11 bases between. CDR3 length equals 15 residues. The CDR3 nucleotides are TGTGCCAGCAGTTTACGGAGCGGATTCACAGATACGCAGTATTTT. Its protein is CASSLRSGFTDTQYF. The entire variable domain, with the rest obtained from reference TRBV28 and TRBJ2-3, is as follows: DVKVTQSSRYLVKRTGEKVFLECVQDMDHENMFWYRQDPGLGLRLIYFSYDVKMKEKGDIPEGYSVSREKKERFSLILESASTNQTSMYLCASSLRSGFTDTQYFGPGTRLTVL.

There are many counts of this clonotype. This chain links TRBV7-9 with TRBJ1-2; possibly TRBD1 for D (5 bases). V was cut by 5 bases and J by 14 bases, with 24 bases left in between. Germline loops: CDR1 SEHNR, CDR2 FQNEAQ (reference sequence). There are 14 residues in the CDR3. CDR3 region: CASSPKGPTLAKTF. CDR3 sequence (DNA): TGTGCCAGCAGCCCAAAGGGACCTACCTTGGCTAAAACCTTC. Based on the CDR3 plus reference TRBV7-9 and TRBJ1-2, the full variable domain is DTGVSQNPRHKITKRGQNVTFRCDPISEHNRLYWYRQTLGQGPEFLTYFQNEAQLEKSRLLSDRFSAERPKGSFSTLEIQRTEQGDSAMYLCASSPKGPTLAKTFGSGTRLTVV.

V is TRBV20-1 and J is TRBJ2-3; a possible D gene is TRBD2 (6 bases). The CDR3 length is 15 residues. V lost 0 bases, J lost 7 bases, and 17 bases lay in between. Germline CDR1 DFQATT, CDR2 SNEGSKA (reference sequence). The CDR3 coding sequence is TGCAGTGCTAGAGATCTAGAGACTAGGGGTTATACGCAGTATTTT. Its translation: CSARDLETRGYTQYF.

This chain joins TRBV6-5 and TRBJ2-1; 10 positions agree with TRBD1. With V trimmed by 0 bases and J by 4 bases, 3 bases remained unmatched. The germline CDR1 and CDR2 sequences are MNHEY and SVGAGI. The CDR3 covers 16 residues. The CDR3 sequence is CASSYSRDRGYNEQFF. CDR3 DNA: TGTGCCAGCAGTTACTCTCGGGACAGGGGTTACAATGAGCAGTTCTTC.

This clonotype was counted many times. CDR3: CASSGPGLGTEAFF. In DNA, the CDR3 is TGTGCCAGCAGTGGACCGGGACTGGGGACTGAAGCTTTCTTT. The rearrangement uses TRBV6-1 and TRBJ1-1; the D gene is possibly TRBD1 (5 bases). The CDR3 is made up of 14 amino acids. CDR1 and CDR2 from the germline V gene are MNHNS and SASEGT. V was pared by 4 bases and J by 5 bases, with 14 bases between.